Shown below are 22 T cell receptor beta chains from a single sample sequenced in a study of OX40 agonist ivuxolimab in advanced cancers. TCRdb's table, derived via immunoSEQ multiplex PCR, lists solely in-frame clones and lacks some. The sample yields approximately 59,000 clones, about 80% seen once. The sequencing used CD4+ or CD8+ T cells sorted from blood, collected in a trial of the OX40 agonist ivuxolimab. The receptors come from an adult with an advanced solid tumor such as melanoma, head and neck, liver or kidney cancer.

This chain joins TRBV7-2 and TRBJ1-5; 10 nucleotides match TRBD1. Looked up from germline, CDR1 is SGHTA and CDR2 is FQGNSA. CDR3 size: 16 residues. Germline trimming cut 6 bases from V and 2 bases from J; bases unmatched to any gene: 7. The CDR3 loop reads CASSTAGTGGNQPQHF. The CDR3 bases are TGTGCCAGCAGTACCGCGGGGACAGGGGGCAATCAGCCCCAGCATTTT. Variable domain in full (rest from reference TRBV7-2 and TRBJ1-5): GAGVSQSPSNKVTEKGKDVELRCDPISGHTALYWYRQSLGQGLEFLIYFQGNSAPDKSGLPSDRFSAERTGGSVSTLTIQRTQQEDSAVYLCASSTAGTGGNQPQHFGDGTRLSIL.

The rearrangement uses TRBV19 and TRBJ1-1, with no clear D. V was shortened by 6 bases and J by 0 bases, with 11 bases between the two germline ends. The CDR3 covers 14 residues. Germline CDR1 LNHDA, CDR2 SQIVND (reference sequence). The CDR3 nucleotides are TGTGCCAGTAGCATCGGACGGTTGAACACTGAAGCTTTCTTT. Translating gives CASSIGRLNTEAFF.

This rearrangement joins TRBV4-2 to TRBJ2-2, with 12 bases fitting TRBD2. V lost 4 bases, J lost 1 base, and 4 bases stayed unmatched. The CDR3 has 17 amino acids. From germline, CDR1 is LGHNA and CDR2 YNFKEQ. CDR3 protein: CASSPSTSGGNTGELFF. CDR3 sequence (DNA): TGTGCCAGCAGCCCATCGACTAGCGGGGGGAACACCGGGGAGCTGTTTTTT.

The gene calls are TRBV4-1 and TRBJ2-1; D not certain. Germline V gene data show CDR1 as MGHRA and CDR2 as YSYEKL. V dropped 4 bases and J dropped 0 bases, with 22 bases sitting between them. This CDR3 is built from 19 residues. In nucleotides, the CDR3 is TGCGCCAGCAGCCCTCTGATAGACGTACTTGTCTACTCCTACAATGAGCAGTTCTTC. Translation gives CASSPLIDVLVYSYNEQFF.

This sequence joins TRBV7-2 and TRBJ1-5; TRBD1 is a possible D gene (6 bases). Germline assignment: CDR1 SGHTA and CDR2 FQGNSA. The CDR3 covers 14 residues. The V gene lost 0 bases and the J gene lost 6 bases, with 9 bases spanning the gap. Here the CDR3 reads CASSLAGGGQPQHF. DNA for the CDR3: TGTGCCAGCAGCTTAGCAGGGGGAGGTCAGCCCCAGCATTTT.

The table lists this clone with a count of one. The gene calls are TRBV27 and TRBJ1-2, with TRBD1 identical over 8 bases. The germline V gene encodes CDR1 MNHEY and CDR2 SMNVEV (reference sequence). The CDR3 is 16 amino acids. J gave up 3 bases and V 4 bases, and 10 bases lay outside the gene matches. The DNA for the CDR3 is TGTGCCAGCAGTTCTAACGTTCAGGGGGCTCACTATGGCTACACCTTC. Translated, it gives CASSSNVQGAHYGYTF.

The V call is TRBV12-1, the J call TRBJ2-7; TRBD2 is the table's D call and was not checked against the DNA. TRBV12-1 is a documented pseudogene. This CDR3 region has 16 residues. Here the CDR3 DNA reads TGTGCCAGCAGCTTTCTTATAGCGGGAGCTTCTTACGAGCAGTACTTC. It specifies CASSFLIAGASYEQYF.

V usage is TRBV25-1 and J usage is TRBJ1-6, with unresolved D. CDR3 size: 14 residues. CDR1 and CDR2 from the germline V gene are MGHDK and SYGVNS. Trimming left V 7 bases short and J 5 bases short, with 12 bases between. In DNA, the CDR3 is TGTGCCAGCACTCGCCCTGGGGATAATTCACCCCTCCACTTT. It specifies CASTRPGDNSPLHF.

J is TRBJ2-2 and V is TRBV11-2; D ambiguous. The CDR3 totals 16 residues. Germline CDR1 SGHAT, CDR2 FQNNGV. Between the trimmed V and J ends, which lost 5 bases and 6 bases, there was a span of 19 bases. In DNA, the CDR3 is TGTGCCAGCAGCCCCCGCTGGGTATTACGTCCCGGGGAGCTGTTTTTT. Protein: CASSPRWVLRPGELFF. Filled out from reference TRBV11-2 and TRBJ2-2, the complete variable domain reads EAGVAQSPRYKIIEKRQSVAFWCNPISGHATLYWYQQILGQGPKLLIQFQNNGVVDDSQLPKDRFSAERLKGVDSTLKIQPAKLEDSAVYLCASSPRWVLRPGELFFGEGSRLTVL.

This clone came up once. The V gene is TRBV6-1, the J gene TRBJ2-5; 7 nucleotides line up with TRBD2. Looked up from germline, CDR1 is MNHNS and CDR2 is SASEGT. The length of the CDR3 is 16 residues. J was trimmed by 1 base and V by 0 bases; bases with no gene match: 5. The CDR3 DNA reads TGTGCCAGCAGTGAAGCGCCTAGCGGACCCCAAGAGACCCAGTACTTC. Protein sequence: CASSEAPSGPQETQYF.

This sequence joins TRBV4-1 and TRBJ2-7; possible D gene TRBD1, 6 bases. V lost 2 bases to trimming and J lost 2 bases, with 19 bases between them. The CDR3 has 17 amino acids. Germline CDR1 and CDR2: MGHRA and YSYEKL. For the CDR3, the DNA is TGCGCCAGCAGCCAATTCGGGTCAGGGGTAGGCCCCTACGAGCAGTACTTC. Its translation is CASSQFGSGVGPYEQYF.

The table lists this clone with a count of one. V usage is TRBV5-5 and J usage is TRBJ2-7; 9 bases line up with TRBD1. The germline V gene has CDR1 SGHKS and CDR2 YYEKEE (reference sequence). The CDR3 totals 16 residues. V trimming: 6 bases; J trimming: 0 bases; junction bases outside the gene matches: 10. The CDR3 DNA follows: TGTGCCAGCACTCCCAGCAGGGACAGGGCCTCCTACGAGCAGTACTTC. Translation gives CASTPSRDRASYEQYF.

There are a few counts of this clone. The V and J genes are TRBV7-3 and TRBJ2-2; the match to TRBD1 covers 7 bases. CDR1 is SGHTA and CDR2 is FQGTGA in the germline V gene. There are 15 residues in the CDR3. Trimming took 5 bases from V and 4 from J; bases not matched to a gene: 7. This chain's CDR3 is CASSQTTGITGELFF. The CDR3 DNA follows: TGTGCCAGCAGCCAAACGACAGGGATCACCGGGGAGCTGTTTTTT.

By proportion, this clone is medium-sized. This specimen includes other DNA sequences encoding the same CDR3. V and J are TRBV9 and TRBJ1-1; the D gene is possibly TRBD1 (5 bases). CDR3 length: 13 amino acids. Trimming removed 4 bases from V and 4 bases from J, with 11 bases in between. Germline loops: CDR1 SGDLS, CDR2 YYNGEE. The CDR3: CASSTHGGTEAFF. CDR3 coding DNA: TGTGCCAGCAGCACCCACGGGGGCACTGAAGCTTTCTTT.

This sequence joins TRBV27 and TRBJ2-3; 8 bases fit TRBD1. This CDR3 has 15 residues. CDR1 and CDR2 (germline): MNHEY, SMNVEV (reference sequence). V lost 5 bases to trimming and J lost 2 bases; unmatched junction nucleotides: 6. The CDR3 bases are TGTGCCAGCAGTCCTCAGGGGGCCTCCACAGATACGCAGTATTTT. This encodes CASSPQGASTDTQYF.

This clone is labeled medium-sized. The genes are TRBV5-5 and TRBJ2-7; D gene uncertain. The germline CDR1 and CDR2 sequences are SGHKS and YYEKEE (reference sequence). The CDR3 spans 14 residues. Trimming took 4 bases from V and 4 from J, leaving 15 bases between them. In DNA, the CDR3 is TGTGCCAGCAGCGATTGGACGGCGCTTTACGAGCAGTACTTC. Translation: CASSDWTALYEQYF.

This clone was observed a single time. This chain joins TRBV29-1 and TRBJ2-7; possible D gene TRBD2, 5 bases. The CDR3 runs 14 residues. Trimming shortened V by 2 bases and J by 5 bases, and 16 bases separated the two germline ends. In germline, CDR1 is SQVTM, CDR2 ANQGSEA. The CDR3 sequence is CSVEFQRSGNEQYF. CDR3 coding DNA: TGCAGCGTTGAATTCCAGCGGAGTGGCAACGAGCAGTACTTC.

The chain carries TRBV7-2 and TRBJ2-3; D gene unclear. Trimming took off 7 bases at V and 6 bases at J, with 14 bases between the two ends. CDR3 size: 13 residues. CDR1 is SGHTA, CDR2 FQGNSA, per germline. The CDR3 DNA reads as TGTGCCAGCACCTCTTACTTGGAGGATACGCAGTATTTT. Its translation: CASTSYLEDTQYF.

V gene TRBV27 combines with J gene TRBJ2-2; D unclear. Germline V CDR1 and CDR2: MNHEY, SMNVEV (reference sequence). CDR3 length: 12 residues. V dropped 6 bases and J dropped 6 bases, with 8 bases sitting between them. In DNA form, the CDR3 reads TGTGCCAGCAGCAACACCGCCGGGGAGCTGTTTTTT. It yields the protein CASSNTAGELFF.

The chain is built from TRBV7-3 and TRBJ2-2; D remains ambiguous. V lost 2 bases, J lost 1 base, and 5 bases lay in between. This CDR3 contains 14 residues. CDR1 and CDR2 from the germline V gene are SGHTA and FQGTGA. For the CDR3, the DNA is TGTGCCAGCAGCTTATCGAGGAACACCGGGGAGCTGTTTTTT. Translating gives CASSLSRNTGELFF.

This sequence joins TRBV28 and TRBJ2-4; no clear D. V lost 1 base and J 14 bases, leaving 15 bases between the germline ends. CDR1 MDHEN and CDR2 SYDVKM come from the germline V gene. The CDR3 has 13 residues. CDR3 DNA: TGTGCCAGCAGTTTATTGGCAGGTATAGAGGAGTACTTC. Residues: CASSLLAGIEEYF.

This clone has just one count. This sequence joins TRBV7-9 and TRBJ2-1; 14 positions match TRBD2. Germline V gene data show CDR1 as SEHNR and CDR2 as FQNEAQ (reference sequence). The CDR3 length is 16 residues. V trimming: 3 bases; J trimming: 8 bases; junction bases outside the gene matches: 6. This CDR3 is CASSFGLAGGLHEQFF. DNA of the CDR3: TGTGCCAGCAGCTTTGGACTAGCGGGGGGTTTACATGAGCAGTTCTTC.